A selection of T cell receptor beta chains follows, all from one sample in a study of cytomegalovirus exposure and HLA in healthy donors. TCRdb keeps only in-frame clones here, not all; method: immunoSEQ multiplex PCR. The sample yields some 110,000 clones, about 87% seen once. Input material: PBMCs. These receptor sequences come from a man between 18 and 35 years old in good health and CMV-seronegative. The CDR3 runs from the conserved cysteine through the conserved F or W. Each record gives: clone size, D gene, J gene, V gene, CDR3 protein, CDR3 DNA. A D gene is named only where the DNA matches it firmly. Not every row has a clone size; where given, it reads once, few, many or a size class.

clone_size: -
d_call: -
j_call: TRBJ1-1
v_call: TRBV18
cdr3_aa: CASSPELLDRMNTEAFF
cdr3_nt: TGTGCCAGCTCACCAGAATTACTTGACAGGATGAACACTGAAGCTTTCTTT

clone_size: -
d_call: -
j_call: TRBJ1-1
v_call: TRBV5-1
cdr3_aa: CASSQGHPDTEAFF
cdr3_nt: TGCGCCAGCAGCCAGGGACACCCGGACACTGAAGCTTTCTTT

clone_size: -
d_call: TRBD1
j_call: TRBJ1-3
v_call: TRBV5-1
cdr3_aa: CASSFGTGGNTIYF
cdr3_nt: TGCGCCAGCAGCTTTGGGACAGGTGGAAACACCATATATTTT

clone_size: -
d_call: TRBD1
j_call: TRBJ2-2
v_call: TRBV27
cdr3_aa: CASTSRVAGGTGELFF
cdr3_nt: TGTGCCAGCACTTCCCGAGTCGCAGGGGGTACCGGGGAGCTGTTTTTT

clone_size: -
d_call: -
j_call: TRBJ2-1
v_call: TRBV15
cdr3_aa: CATSRDGSPNNEQFF
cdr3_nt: TGTGCCACCAGCAGAGATGGGAGCCCGAACAATGAGCAGTTCTTC

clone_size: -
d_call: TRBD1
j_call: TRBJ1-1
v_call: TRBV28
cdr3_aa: CASSGQGDRYTEAFF
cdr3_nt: TGTGCCAGCAGTGGACAGGGGGATCGGTACACTGAAGCTTTCTTT

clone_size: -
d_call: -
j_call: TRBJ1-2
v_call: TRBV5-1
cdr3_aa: CASSLVQGGGYGYTF
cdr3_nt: TGCGCCAGCAGCTTGGTCCAGGGTGGTGGCTATGGCTACACCTTC

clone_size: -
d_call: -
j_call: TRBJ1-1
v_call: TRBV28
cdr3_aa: CASRTNAGWRNTEAFF
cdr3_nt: TGTGCCAGCCGCACCAACGCGGGGTGGAGGAACACTGAAGCTTTCTTT

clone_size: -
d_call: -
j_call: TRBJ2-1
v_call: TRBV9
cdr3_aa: CASSVANLGLDNNEQFF
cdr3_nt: TGTGCCAGCAGCGTAGCGAATTTGGGTTTGGACAACAATGAGCAGTTCTTC

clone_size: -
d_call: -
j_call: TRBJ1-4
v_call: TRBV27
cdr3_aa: CASSPTDSNNEKLFF
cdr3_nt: TGTGCCAGCAGTCCGACTGACAGTAATAATGAAAAACTGTTTTTT

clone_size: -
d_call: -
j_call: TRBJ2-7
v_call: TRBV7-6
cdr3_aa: CASSGNGVAYEQYF
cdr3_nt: TGTGCCAGCAGCGGCAACGGGGTCGCCTACGAGCAGTACTTC

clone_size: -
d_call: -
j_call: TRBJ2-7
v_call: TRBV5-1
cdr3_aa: CASSLFAQGTYEQYF
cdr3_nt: TGCGCCAGCAGCTTGTTTGCGCAGGGGACCTACGAGCAGTACTTC

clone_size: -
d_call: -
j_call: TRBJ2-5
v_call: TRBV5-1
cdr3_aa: CASSLVYGGLETQYF
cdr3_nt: TGCGCCAGCAGCTTGGTTTACGGAGGTTTGGAGACCCAGTACTTC

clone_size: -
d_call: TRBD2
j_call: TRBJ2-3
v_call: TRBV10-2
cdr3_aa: CASSVGAGGADTQYF
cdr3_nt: TGCGCCAGCAGTGTAGGGGCGGGGGGTGCAGATACGCAGTATTTT

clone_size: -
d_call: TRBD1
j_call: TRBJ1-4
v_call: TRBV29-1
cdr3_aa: CSVGPTGVYREKLFF
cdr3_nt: TGCAGCGTTGGGCCAACAGGGGTATATCGGGAAAAACTGTTTTTT

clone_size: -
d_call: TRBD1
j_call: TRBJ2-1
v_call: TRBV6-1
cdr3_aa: CASAGTGGLDEQFF
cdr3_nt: TGTGCCAGCGCCGGGACAGGGGGTCTCGATGAGCAGTTCTTC

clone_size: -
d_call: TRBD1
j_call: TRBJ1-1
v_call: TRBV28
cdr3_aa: CASPSPGGNEAFF
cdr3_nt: TGTGCCAGCCCCAGTCCAGGGGGCAACGAAGCTTTCTTT

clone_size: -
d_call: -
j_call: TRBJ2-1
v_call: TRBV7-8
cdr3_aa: CASSFDSPYNEQFF
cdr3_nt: TGTGCCAGCAGCTTTGACAGTCCTTACAATGAGCAGTTCTTC

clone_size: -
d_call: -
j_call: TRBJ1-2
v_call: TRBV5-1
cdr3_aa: CASSPDLRTGYTF
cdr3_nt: TGCGCCAGCAGCCCGGACTTAAGGACTGGCTACACCTTC

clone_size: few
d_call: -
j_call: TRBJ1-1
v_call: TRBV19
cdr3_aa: CASSEGVNTEAFF
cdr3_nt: TGTGCCAGTAGTGAGGGGGTAAACACTGAAGCTTTCTTT

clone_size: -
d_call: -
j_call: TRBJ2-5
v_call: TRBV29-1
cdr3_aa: CSVVTGETQYF
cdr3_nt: TGCAGCGTTGTAACGGGGGAGACCCAGTACTTC

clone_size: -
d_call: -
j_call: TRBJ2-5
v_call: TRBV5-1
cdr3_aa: CASSLSGAQYF
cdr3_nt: TGCGCCAGCAGCTTGTCCGGGGCCCAGTACTTC

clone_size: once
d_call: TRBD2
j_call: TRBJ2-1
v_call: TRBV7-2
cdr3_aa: CASSPLTSGGYEQFF
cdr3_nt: TGTGCCAGCAGCCCTCTGACTAGCGGGGGCTATGAGCAGTTCTTC

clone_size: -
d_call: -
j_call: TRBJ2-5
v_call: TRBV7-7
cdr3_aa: CASSLSKGAAETQYF
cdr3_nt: TGTGCCAGCAGCTTATCGAAAGGGGCGGCGGAGACCCAGTACTTC

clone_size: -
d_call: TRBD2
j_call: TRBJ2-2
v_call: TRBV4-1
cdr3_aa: CASSLRTSGNTGELFF
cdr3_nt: TGCGCCAGCAGCCTTCGGACTAGCGGGAACACCGGGGAGCTGTTTTTT

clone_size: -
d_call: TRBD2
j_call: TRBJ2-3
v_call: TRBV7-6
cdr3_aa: CASSSSGGVVDTQYF
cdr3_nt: TGTGCCAGCAGCAGTAGCGGGGGGGTCGTAGATACGCAGTATTTT

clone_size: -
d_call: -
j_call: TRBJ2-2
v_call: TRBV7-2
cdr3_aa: CASRPQGPGELFF
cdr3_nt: TGTGCCAGCAGACCCCAGGGGCCCGGGGAGCTGTTTTTT

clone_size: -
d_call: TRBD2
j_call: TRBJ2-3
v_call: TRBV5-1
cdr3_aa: CASSLGGRGSTDTQYF
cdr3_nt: TGCGCCAGCAGCTTGGGAGGGCGGGGGAGCACAGATACGCAGTATTTT

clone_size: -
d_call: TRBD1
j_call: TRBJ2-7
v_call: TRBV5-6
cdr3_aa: CASSLLGQGAYEQYF
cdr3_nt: TGTGCCAGCAGCTTGTTAGGACAGGGGGCCTACGAGCAGTACTTC

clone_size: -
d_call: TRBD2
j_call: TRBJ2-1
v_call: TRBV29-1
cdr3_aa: CSVDLAGVLFEQFF
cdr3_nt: TGCAGCGTTGACCTAGCGGGAGTTTTATTTGAGCAGTTCTTC

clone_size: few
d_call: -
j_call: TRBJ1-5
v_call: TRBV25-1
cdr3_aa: CASSDNGGQPQHF
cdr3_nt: TGTGCCAGCAGTGATAACGGTGGTCAGCCCCAGCATTTT

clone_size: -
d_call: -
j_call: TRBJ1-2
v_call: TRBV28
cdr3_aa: CASSLSQVFSGYTF
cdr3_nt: TGTGCCAGCAGTTTATCACAGGTATTCAGTGGCTACACCTTC

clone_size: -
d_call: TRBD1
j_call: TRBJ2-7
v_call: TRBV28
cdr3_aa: CASSLGTGGRKSYEQYF
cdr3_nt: TGTGCCAGCAGTCTCGGGACAGGGGGCCGAAAATCCTACGAGCAGTACTTC

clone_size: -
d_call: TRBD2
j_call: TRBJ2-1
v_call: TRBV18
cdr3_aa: CASSPLIAGGVQAYNEQFF
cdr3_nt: TGTGCCAGCTCACCATTGATCGCGGGAGGCGTTCAAGCCTACAATGAGCAGTTCTTC

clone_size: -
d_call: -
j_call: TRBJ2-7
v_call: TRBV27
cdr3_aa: CASGHTGSYEQYF
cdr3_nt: TGTGCCAGCGGACATACAGGGTCCTACGAGCAGTACTTC

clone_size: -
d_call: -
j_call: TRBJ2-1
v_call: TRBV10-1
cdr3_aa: CASSESYSSYNEQFF
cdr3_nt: TGCGCCAGCAGTGAGTCCTATTCCTCCTACAATGAGCAGTTCTTC

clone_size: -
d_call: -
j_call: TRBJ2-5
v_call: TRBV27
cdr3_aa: CASSLGREGSQYF
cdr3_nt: TGTGCCAGCAGTTTAGGCAGGGAAGGGTCCCAGTACTTC

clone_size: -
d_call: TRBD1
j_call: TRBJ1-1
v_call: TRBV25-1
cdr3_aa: CASSKGQGITEAFF
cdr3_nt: TGTGCCAGCAGTAAGGGACAGGGGATCACTGAAGCTTTCTTT

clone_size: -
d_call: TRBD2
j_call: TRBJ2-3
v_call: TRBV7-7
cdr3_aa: CASSPRPAGGTTSTDTQYF
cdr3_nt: TGTGCCAGCAGCCCCCGTCCAGCGGGAGGAACTACTAGCACAGATACGCAGTATTTT

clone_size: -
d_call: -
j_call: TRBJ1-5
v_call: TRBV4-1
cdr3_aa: CASSHSEGQPQHF
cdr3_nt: TGCGCCAGCAGCCATTCCGAGGGACAGCCCCAGCATTTT

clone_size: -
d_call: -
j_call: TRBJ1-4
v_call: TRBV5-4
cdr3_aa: CASSFRATNEKLFF
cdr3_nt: TGTGCCAGCAGCTTCCGTGCAACTAATGAAAAACTGTTTTTT

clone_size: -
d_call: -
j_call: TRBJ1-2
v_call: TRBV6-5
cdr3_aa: CASSQTGGSYGYTF
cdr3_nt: TGTGCCAGCAGCCAAACCGGGGGAAGCTATGGCTACACCTTC

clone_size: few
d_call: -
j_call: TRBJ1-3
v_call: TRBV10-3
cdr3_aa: CAISGGGISGNTIYF
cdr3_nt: TGTGCCATCAGCGGGGGGGGTATCTCTGGAAACACCATATATTTT

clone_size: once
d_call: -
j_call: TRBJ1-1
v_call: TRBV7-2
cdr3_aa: CASSPYTEAFF
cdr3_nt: TGTGCCAGCAGCCCATACACTGAAGCTTTCTTT